This T cell receptor beta chain came from a study of T cell responses to AZD1222 COVID-19 vaccine. Whole-study context: Pooling of second doses given at about 4 or about 12 weeks was done. Regarding the study as a whole: Just a handful of AZD1222 recipients tested seropositive at baseline. In a largely white British group with more females than males, clonal diversity was possibly underestimated. In all cases, repertoires were sampled only after the peak T cell response.

The table came from immunoSEQ multiplex PCR; TCRdb's copy has only in-frame clones and leaves some out. The sample consists of under 200,000 clones, roughly 93% of them appearing once. CDR3 length: 14 residues. Germline CDR1 is WNHNN and CDR2 is SYGVQD (reference sequence). V gave up 2 bases and J gave up 3 bases, with 10 bases separating them. Remarks on this clone: The target antigen is unknown.

The sequences come from peripheral blood, collected on day 0 of AZD1222 vaccination. The chain couples TRBV10-1 to TRBJ1-1, with a tentative D call TRBD1 (5 bases). The sequence derives from an adult in good health. CDR3 residues: CASSEGGVYTEAFF. The CDR3 coding sequence is TGCGCCAGCAGTGAGGGAGGGGTCTACACTGAAGCTTTCTTT.